Each of the 10 T cell receptor beta chains below was sequenced from the same sample in a study of graft-versus-host responses after intestinal transplantation (dated by TCRdb to the early 2020s). Library method: the immunoSEQ multiplex PCR assay. TCRdb took this table from immuneACCESS and kept in-frame rearrangements with V and J called. Such tables lack part of the clones; where checked against another copy, unresolved V genes explain under half of the gap, and the rest is unexplained. Here the sample has about 57,000 clones; roughly 90% occur a single time. The ten largest clonotypes hold roughly 1.7% of the sample. This material consisted of PBMCs, taken 26 days after transplant. The receptors derive from a human patient who received an intestinal transplant, so some T cells may come from the graft donor.

The gene calls are TRBV13 and TRBJ2-1; D is perhaps TRBD1 (5 bases). This CDR3 is 16 amino acids long. Germline V gene lookup returns CDR1 PRHDT and CDR2 FYEKMQ (reference sequence). The V end was cut by 0 bases, the J end by 5 bases, with 14 bases between. The CDR3: CASSLGGRGLHNEQFF. CDR3 nucleotide sequence: TGTGCCAGCAGCTTAGGGGGAAGGGGCCTCCACAATGAGCAGTTCTTC.

J is TRBJ2-2 and V is TRBV4-1, with TRBD2 matching over 7 bases. The ends lost 3 bases at V and 7 bases at J; junction bases unmatched: 8. This CDR3 spans 15 amino acids. Per germline, CDR1 MGHRA and CDR2 YSYEKL. In DNA form, the CDR3 reads TGCGCCAGCAGCCAGGGGAGGGAGTTGGACGGGGAGCTGTTTTTT. This gives the protein CASSQGRELDGELFF.

V usage is TRBV4-1 and J usage is TRBJ2-7; 8 bases fit TRBD2. The V gene end was trimmed by 0 bases and the J gene end by 2 bases; junction bases not matched to a gene: 9. CDR1 and CDR2 (germline): MGHRA, YSYEKL. The CDR3 is made up of 17 amino acids. The CDR3 DNA reads as TGCGCCAGCAGCCAAGAAATCCAGCGGGGGACAACCTACGAGCAGTACTTC. It encodes CASSQEIQRGTTYEQYF.

The gene calls are TRBV11-3 and TRBJ1-1, with 7 nucleotides matching TRBD1. Germline V CDR1 and CDR2: SGHNT, YENEEA. This CDR3 contains 15 residues. V shed 5 bases, J shed 1 base, and the junction held 7 bases outside the gene matches. CDR3 coding DNA: TGTGCCAGCAGCACCAGGACAGGCTCGAACACTGAAGCTTTCTTT. Translation gives CASSTRTGSNTEAFF.

The chain links TRBV2 to TRBJ2-1, with a tentative D call TRBD1 (6 bases). The germline gives CDR1 SNHLY, CDR2 FYNNEI. The CDR3 sequence is 13 residues long. Deletions cut 6 bases from V and 7 bases from J, with 13 bases between. The CDR3 DNA reads as TGTGCCAGCAGAGGATCAGGGGTAAATGAGCAGTTCTTC. Translation: CASRGSGVNEQFF.

The rearrangement links TRBV5-6 to TRBJ2-4; the match to TRBD1 covers 8 bases. Germline V gene data show CDR1 as SGHDT and CDR2 as YYEEEE. The CDR3 is made up of 16 amino acids. The V gene end was trimmed by 4 bases and the J gene end by 5 bases; junction bases not matched to a gene: 11. The CDR3 coding sequence is TGTGCCAGCAGCGGAAAGGACAGGGCCTGGGAAAACATTCAGTACTTC. Its translation: CASSGKDRAWENIQYF.

This chain joins TRBV28 and TRBJ2-7, with 8 bases lining up with TRBD1. Germline CDR1 reads MDHEN; CDR2 reads SYDVKM. The CDR3 totals 14 residues. V gave up 6 bases and J gave up 10 bases; unmatched junction bases: 14. The CDR3 spells CASSTTSQQGGQYF. As DNA, the CDR3 is TGTGCCAGCAGCACAACATCTCAACAGGGGGGACAGTACTTC.

The chain recombines TRBV14 with TRBJ1-2; possibly TRBD1 for D (6 bases). This CDR3 spans 13 amino acids. Germline CDR1 reads SGHDN; CDR2 reads FVKESK. V was clipped by 0 bases and J by 8 bases, with 10 bases between them. CDR3 DNA: TGTGCCAGCAGCCAAGACAGGGGCGGAGGCTACACCTTC. Residues: CASSQDRGGGYTF.

This chain links TRBV6-5 with TRBJ1-4, with D unresolved. This CDR3 spans 14 amino acids. CDR1 is MNHEY, CDR2 SVGAGI, per germline. V lost 6 bases to trimming and J lost 0 bases, with 8 bases between them. CDR3 sequence: CASREIATNEKLFF. CDR3 nucleotides: TGTGCCAGCAGAGAGATAGCAACTAATGAAAAACTGTTTTTT.

The V call is TRBV25-1, the J call TRBJ1-6; D remains ambiguous. In germline, CDR1 is MGHDK, CDR2 SYGVNS. Trimming removed 3 bases at V and 6 bases at J, with 12 bases between. This CDR3 has 15 amino acids. The CDR3 loop reads CASSDRQVFNSPLHF. Here the CDR3 DNA reads TGTGCCAGCAGTGATCGGCAGGTTTTTAATTCACCCCTCCACTTT.